This TCR beta chain was recovered during a study of Ad26.COV2.S vaccination and SARS-CoV-2 variants. General study results and limits: Similar non-spike TCR breadth was observed in recipients of vaccine and of placebo. Estimates derived from TCR breadth and depth analyses may have underestimated total T cell responses.

Regarding this clone: Its antigen is not known.

This CDR3 is 14 amino acids long. Germline V gene data show CDR1 as DFQATT and CDR2 as SNEGSKA (reference sequence). V dropped 3 bases and J dropped 3 bases, with 15 bases sitting between them. Assay used: immunoSEQ multiplex PCR; TCRdb lists only in-frame clones, some missing. This table holds 450,000 to 550,000 clones, approximately 89% found once. Treatment reported: approximately 18 received Ad26.COV2.S at low or high dose, single or two shots; about 5 received placebo; per-sample allocation not given. Specimens were obtained on day 63 following the first vaccine or placebo injection. An 18-55-year-old adult in Boston served as donor.

This sample comprised peripheral blood, obtained in a trial of Ad26.COV2.S vaccine versus placebo. The gene calls are TRBV20-1 and TRBJ2-7, with a possible D match to TRBD2 (6 bases). The sequence came from a person between 18 and 60 years old who received the Ad26.COV2.S COVID-19 vaccine or a placebo. The CDR3 nucleotides read TGCAGTGCTAGTGATGGGGGGATAAGCTACGAGCAGTACTTC. Protein sequence: CSASDGGISYEQYF.